Following are 27 T cell receptor beta chains from one sample sequenced in a study of blood T cell repertoires in COVID-19 (dated by TCRdb to between 2020 and 2021). The library relied on the immunoSEQ multiplex PCR assay. TCRdb took over this immuneACCESS table, retaining in-frame rearrangements with V and J assigned. Such tables are incomplete; in checked studies, under half of the missing clones stem from an unresolved V gene, and the remainder is unexplained. The sample yields over 85,000 clones; about 70% were counted once. The top ten hold 6% to 8.5% of the sample. The sequenced material came from peripheral blood. Receptors were obtained from a woman aged 55-70 years with acute or convalescent COVID-19.

This sequence joins TRBV19 and TRBJ2-3; the match to TRBD1 covers 8 bases. The germline CDR1 and CDR2 sequences are LNHDA and SQIVND (reference sequence). The length of the CDR3 is 18 residues. J was trimmed by 0 bases and V by 5 bases; bases with no gene match: 13. The CDR3 loop reads CASSLYGQGARSTDTQYF. The CDR3 nucleotides are TGTGCCAGTAGTTTATATGGACAGGGAGCCAGGAGCACAGATACGCAGTATTTT.

The V call is TRBV11-3, the J call TRBJ2-1, with 12 bases that match TRBD1. With 4 bases clipped from V and 9 bases from J, the junction kept 13 bases outside the gene matches. CDR1 SGHNT and CDR2 YENEEA come from the germline V gene. This CDR3 comprises 17 residues. The CDR3 DNA reads as TGTGCCAGCAGCTATCTCCCGGGACAGGGGGCTAGGGGTGAGCAGTTCTTC. This gives the protein CASSYLPGQGARGEQFF.

The chain has TRBV2 and TRBJ1-2, with D unresolved. Germline loops: CDR1 SNHLY, CDR2 FYNNEI. The CDR3 consists of 11 residues. Trimming shortened V by 2 bases and J by 8 bases, and 6 bases separated the two germline ends. The CDR3 spells CASSEREGYTF. CDR3 sequence (DNA): TGTGCCAGCAGTGAAAGGGAGGGCTACACCTTC.

V usage is TRBV3-1 (or the pseudogene TRBV3-2) and J usage is TRBJ2-1; weak D call: TRBD2 (5 bases). Germline values: CDR1 LGHDT, CDR2 YNNKEL (reference sequence). V lost 4 bases, J lost 12 bases, and 19 bases lay in between. CDR3 size: 14 residues. The CDR3 DNA reads as TGTGCCAGCAGCCCCGGTAGGGCCCTCGCGGGGCAGTTCTTC. This gives the protein CASSPGRALAGQFF.

The gene calls are TRBV30 and TRBJ1-4; 8 nucleotides line up with TRBD1. Germline CDR1 is GTSNPN and CDR2 is SVGIG (reference sequence). There are 17 residues in the CDR3. V lost 2 bases to trimming and J lost 10 bases; unmatched junction nucleotides: 18. In nucleotides, the CDR3 is TGTGCCTGGAGTAGCCGGACAGGGCTCCTCTTCGGGGGAAAACTGTTTTTT. Translation: CAWSSRTGLLFGGKLFF. The variable domain in full, completed from reference TRBV30 and TRBJ1-4, reads SQTIHQWPATLVQPVGSPLSLECTVEGTSNPNLYWYRQAAGRGLQLLFYSVGIGQISSEVPQNLSASRPQDRQFILSSKKLLLSDSGFYLCAWSSRTGLLFGGKLFFGSGTQLSVL.

As regards this clone: The DNA is omitted, as the CDR3 cannot be located on it reliably, and the CDR3 follows TCRdb's listing. The CDR3 sequence: CASSQDSGIGPGSCFF. The chain uses TRBV3-1 (or the pseudogene TRBV3-2) and TRBJ2-2; whether TRBD2, the table's D call, matches the DNA was not checked. CDR1 LGHDT and CDR2 YNNKEL come from the germline V gene (reference sequence). The CDR3 has 16 amino acids, counting both end residues.

The CDR3 is CASSLPRSTHQPQHF. For the CDR3, the DNA is TGTGCCAGCAGTTTGCCCCGGAGTACCCATCAGCCCCAGCATTTT. The chain combines TRBV28 with TRBJ1-5; D is uncertain. This CDR3 contains 15 residues. The germline V and J ends were trimmed by 3 bases and 5 bases, with 14 bases remaining between them. From germline, CDR1 is MDHEN and CDR2 SYDVKM.

The table lists this clone with a count of one. The V call is TRBV6-6, the J call TRBJ1-2; 8 positions match TRBD1. The CDR3 extends over 14 amino acids. Germline values: CDR1 MNHNY, CDR2 SVGAGI (reference sequence). Trimming took 5 bases from V and 1 from J; bases not matched to a gene: 3. The CDR3: CASSRDRFNYGYTF. CDR3 in DNA: TGTGCCAGCAGTCGGGACAGGTTTAACTATGGCTACACCTTC.

V gene TRBV27 combines with J gene TRBJ2-7; 9 bases are a match to TRBD1. The CDR3 runs 15 residues. CDR1 is MNHEY and CDR2 is SMNVEV in the germline V gene (reference sequence). Germline trimming cut 5 bases from V and 7 bases from J; bases unmatched to any gene: 12. CDR3 bases: TGTGCCAGCAGTCCACCAAGGGACAGGGTGAGGGAGCAGTACTTC. Translation: CASSPPRDRVREQYF.

The chain carries TRBV24-1 and TRBJ1-4; 7 bases agree with TRBD1. Trimming at V came to 4 bases and at J to 3 bases, leaving 4 bases not matched to a gene. The CDR3 has 15 amino acids. The germline V gene encodes CDR1 KGHDR and CDR2 SFDVKD. The CDR3 DNA sequence: TGTGCCACCAGTGACCCGGGACAGCCTAATGAAAAACTGTTTTTT. This sequence encodes CATSDPGQPNEKLFF.

The chain uses TRBV4-2 and TRBJ2-1; 13 bases agree with TRBD2. The V segment lost 0 bases and the J segment 6 bases; nucleotides outside the gene matches: 2. Germline CDR1 is LGHNA and CDR2 is YNFKEQ. This CDR3 contains 16 residues. Here the CDR3 reads CASSQEWTSGGNEQFF. The CDR3 DNA sequence: TGTGCCAGCAGCCAAGAATGGACTAGCGGGGGCAATGAGCAGTTCTTC.

This chain connects TRBV15 to TRBJ2-7; D is uncertain. Germline V gene lookup returns CDR1 LNHNV and CDR2 YYDKDF (reference sequence). Trimming took 1 base from V and 2 from J, leaving 6 bases between them. CDR3 length equals 13 residues. The CDR3 region has the DNA TGTGCCACCAGCAGAGGAGAAACCTACGAGCAGTACTTC. Translated, it gives CATSRGETYEQYF.

The V gene is TRBV20-1, the J gene TRBJ1-6; D possibly corresponds to TRBD1 (6 bases). The CDR3 is 15 amino acids. Germline V CDR1 and CDR2: DFQATT, SNEGSKA (reference sequence). V was cut by 3 bases and J by 8 bases, with 17 bases left in between. The CDR3 spells CSASRLSAGDSPLHF. As DNA, the CDR3 is TGCAGTGCTAGTAGGTTGTCCGCAGGGGATTCACCCCTCCACTTT.

The chain uses TRBV5-4 and TRBJ1-1; D is uncertain. Trimming stripped 0 bases from V and 1 base from J, with 7 bases between. Per the germline V gene, CDR1 is SGHNT and CDR2 is YYREEE (reference sequence). CDR3 length: 14 amino acids. CDR3 bases: TGTGCCAGCAGCTTGGAGTTACAGAACACTGAAGCTTTCTTT. The encoded protein is CASSLELQNTEAFF. Looking up the rest from reference TRBV5-4 and TRBJ1-1 gives the full variable domain: ETGVTQSPTHLIKTRGQQVTLRCSSQSGHNTVSWYQQALGQGPQFIFQYYREEENGRGNFPPRFSGLQFPNYSSELNVNALELDDSALYLCASSLELQNTEAFFGQGTRLTVV.

The rearrangement links TRBV6-6 to TRBJ1-4, with 9 positions matching TRBD1. Germline CDR1 is MNHNY and CDR2 is SVGAGI (reference sequence). V gave up 6 bases and J gave up 5 bases; unmatched junction bases: 4. The CDR3 has 14 residues. The CDR3 loop is CASSAGTGNEKLFF. The CDR3 DNA reads as TGTGCCAGCAGCGCCGGGACAGGGAATGAAAAACTGTTTTTT.

V gene TRBV5-1 combines with J gene TRBJ1-1; a possible D gene is TRBD1 (5 bases). Germline assignment: CDR1 SGHRS and CDR2 YFSETQ. The CDR3 length is 16 residues. Trimming stripped 3 bases from V and 0 bases from J, with 15 bases between. The CDR3 spells CASSSGRTDMNTEAFF. Here the CDR3 DNA reads TGCGCCAGCAGCTCCGGGCGGACGGACATGAACACTGAAGCTTTCTTT.

This clone was detected a few times. Germline is not matched at one junction end, which may reflect a read error. The chain couples TRBV28 to TRBJ1-2; D is possibly TRBD1 (6 bases). The CDR3 totals 15 residues. CDR1 and CDR2 (germline): MDHEN, SYDVKM. In DNA form, the CDR3 reads TGTGCCAGCACTTTACGGTCACAGGGAAACAACGGCTACACCTTC. As protein: CASTLRSQGNNGYTF.

CDR3 region: CASSLLGGESVVGYTF. The CDR3 bases are TGTGCCAGCAGCTTGCTGGGAGGGGAATCAGTGGTCGGCTACACCTTC. V usage is TRBV5-4 and J usage is TRBJ1-2, with D possibly TRBD1 on 5 matching bases. The CDR3 sequence is 16 residues long. Trimming removed 1 base from V and 8 bases from J, with 21 bases in between. The germline gives CDR1 SGHNT, CDR2 YYREEE (reference sequence).

The V and J genes are TRBV24-1 and TRBJ1-4; D is ambiguous. The V end lost 3 bases, the J end lost 5 bases, and 9 bases lay between the germline ends. Germline V lookup: CDR1 KGHDR, CDR2 SFDVKD. This CDR3 is built from 14 residues. CDR3 sequence (DNA): TGTGCCACCAGTGATCAAAAGGAGAATGAAAAACTGTTTTTT. This codes for CATSDQKENEKLFF.

The rearrangement links TRBV30 to TRBJ1-2; D unresolved. V was clipped by 6 bases and J by 0 bases, with 11 bases between them. CDR3 size: 13 residues. CDR1 and CDR2 (germline): GTSNPN, SVGIG (reference sequence). The CDR3 DNA reads as TGTGCCTGCCGAGGGATGACTAACTATGGCTACACCTTC. Residues: CACRGMTNYGYTF.

This chain uses TRBV19 with TRBJ1-2; TRBD1 might be the D (5 bases). Germline V CDR1 and CDR2: LNHDA, SQIVND (reference sequence). V was shortened by 7 bases and J by 1 base, with 13 bases between the two germline ends. CDR3 length equals 14 residues. In DNA, the CDR3 is TGTGCCAGTATGATTCCAGGGCGTAACTATGGCTACACCTTC. As protein: CASMIPGRNYGYTF.

V gene TRBV3-1 (or the pseudogene TRBV3-2) combines with J gene TRBJ1-2; no reliable D call. Looked up from germline, CDR1 is LGHDT and CDR2 is YNNKEL (reference sequence). This CDR3 is 14 amino acids long. The V gene lost 3 bases and the J gene lost 7 bases, with 15 bases spanning the gap. The CDR3 region has the DNA TGTGCCAGCAGCCACGACGGAGGAGGGATTGGCTACACCTTC. It yields the protein CASSHDGGGIGYTF.

The chain joins TRBV7-2 to TRBJ2-7; D not certain. Per the germline V gene, CDR1 is SGHTA and CDR2 is FQGNSA. The CDR3 covers 16 residues. The germline V and J ends were trimmed by 2 bases and 2 bases, with 16 bases remaining between them. In DNA form, the CDR3 reads TGTGCCAGCAGCTTATCTGTTGGGCAGGCCGCCTACGAGCAGTACTTC. Encoded protein: CASSLSVGQAAYEQYF. Combining the CDR3 with reference TRBV7-2 and TRBJ2-7 gives the whole variable domain GAGVSQSPSNKVTEKGKDVELRCDPISGHTALYWYRQSLGQGLEFLIYFQGNSAPDKSGLPSDRFSAERTGGSVSTLTIQRTQQEDSAVYLCASSLSVGQAAYEQYFGPGTRLTVT.

CDR3 nucleotides: TGTGCCAGCAGTTTAGGGGACAGGGGCGGAATCTCTGGAAACACCATATATTTT. Its protein product is CASSLGDRGGISGNTIYF. This chain links TRBV28 with TRBJ1-3, with 10 bases that match TRBD1. Looked up from germline, CDR1 is MDHEN and CDR2 is SYDVKM. After removal of 2 bases from V and 0 bases from J, the junction contained 7 bases not matched to a gene. The CDR3 contains 18 residues.

This clone was seen just once. This chain uses TRBV2 with TRBJ2-7; maybe TRBD2 (6 bases). Germline CDR1 reads SNHLY; CDR2 reads FYNNEI. With 7 bases removed from V and 1 base from J, the gap between germline ends came to 14 bases. The CDR3 covers 14 residues. The CDR3 coding sequence is TGTGCCAGCACCGGGATGGGGGGATCCTACGAGCAGTACTTC. Translation gives CASTGMGGSYEQYF.

The chain couples TRBV11-1 to TRBJ2-7, with TRBD2 matching over 8 bases. This CDR3 has 15 residues. V lost 1 base and J lost 4; bases outside the gene matches: 6. Germline V gene data show CDR1 as SGHAT and CDR2 as FQDESV (reference sequence). The DNA of the CDR3 is TGTGCCAGCAGCTTAGAGGCGGGGGGATTATACGAGCAGTACTTC. This codes for CASSLEAGGLYEQYF.

The V call is TRBV3-1 (or the pseudogene TRBV3-2), the J call TRBJ1-4, with D hard to call. Trimming stripped 0 bases from V and 3 bases from J, with 14 bases between. Germline CDR1 and CDR2: LGHDT and YNNKEL (reference sequence). The CDR3 covers 17 residues. CDR3 in DNA: TGTGCCAGCAGCCAAGAACGGCAACTCGGGGCTAATGAAAAACTGTTTTTT. It specifies CASSQERQLGANEKLFF.